This entry features one T cell receptor beta chain sequence. Trimming removed 5 bases at V and 2 bases at J, with 9 bases between. CDR3 length equals 13 residues. One entry per CDR3 protein, called by TCRdb with MiXCR from the 5' RACE reads. In the table there are about 540,000 distinct CDR3 sequences, approximately 20% of which are singletons. These data are taken from a study of T-cell memory formation after mild COVID-19. Sequences were obtained from PBMCs or a T cell subset sorted from them (not recorded which). The receptor was isolated from an adult woman who had mild COVID-19 (a few samples of this study predate the infection). Cell type and time point are not known. V gene TRBV12-3 or TRBV12-4 combines with J gene TRBJ1-2; D remains ambiguous. CDR3 protein: CASSNTANYGYTF. The DNA of the CDR3 is TGTGCCAGCAGTAATACAGCCAACTATGGCTACACCTTC.